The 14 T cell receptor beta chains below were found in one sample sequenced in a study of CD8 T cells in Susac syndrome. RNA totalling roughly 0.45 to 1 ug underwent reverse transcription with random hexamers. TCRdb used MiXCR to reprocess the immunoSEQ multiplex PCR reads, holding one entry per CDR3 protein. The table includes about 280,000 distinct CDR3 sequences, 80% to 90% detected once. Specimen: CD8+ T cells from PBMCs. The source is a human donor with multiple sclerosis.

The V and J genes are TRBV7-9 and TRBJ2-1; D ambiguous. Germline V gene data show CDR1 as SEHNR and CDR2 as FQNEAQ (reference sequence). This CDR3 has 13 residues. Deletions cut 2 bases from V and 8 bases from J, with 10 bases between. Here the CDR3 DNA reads TGTGCCAGCAGCTTACCACTCCTGGATGAGCAGTTCTTC. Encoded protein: CASSLPLLDEQFF.

This CDR3 reads CASSTRGGTGALDEQFF. The CDR3 nucleotides are TGTGCCAGCAGCACCCGCGGGGGGACGGGAGCTCTAGATGAGCAGTTCTTC. This chain uses TRBV9 with TRBJ2-1, with 8 bases identical to TRBD2. In germline, CDR1 is SGDLS, CDR2 YYNGEE. V was clipped by 4 bases and J by 8 bases; unmatched bases: 17. The CDR3 totals 17 residues.

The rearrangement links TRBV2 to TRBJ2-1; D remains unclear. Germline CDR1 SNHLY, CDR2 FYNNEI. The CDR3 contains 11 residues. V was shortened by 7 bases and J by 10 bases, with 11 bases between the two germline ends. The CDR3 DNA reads TGTGCCAGCAAGGGCCGCGGAGAGCAGTTCTTC. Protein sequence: CASKGRGEQFF.

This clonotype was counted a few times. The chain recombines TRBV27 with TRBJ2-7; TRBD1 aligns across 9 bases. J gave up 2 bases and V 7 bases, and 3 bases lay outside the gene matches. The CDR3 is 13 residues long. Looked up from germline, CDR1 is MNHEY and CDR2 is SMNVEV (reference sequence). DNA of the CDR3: TGTGCCAGCACCGGGACAGGGACCTACGAGCAGTACTTC. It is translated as CASTGTGTYEQYF.

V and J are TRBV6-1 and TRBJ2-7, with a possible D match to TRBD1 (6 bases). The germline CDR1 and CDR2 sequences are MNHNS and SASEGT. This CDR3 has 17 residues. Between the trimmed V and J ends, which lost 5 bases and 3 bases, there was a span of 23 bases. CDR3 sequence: CASSPRTGQLLYYEQYF. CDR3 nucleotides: TGTGCCAGCAGTCCGCGAACCGGACAGCTCCTTTACTACGAGCAGTACTTC.

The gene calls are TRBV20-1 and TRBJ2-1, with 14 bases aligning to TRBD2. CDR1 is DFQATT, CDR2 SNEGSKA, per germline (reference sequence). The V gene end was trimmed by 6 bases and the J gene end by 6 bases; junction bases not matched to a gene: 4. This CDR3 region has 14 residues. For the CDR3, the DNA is TGCAGTGCCGGGACTAGCGGGAGCCCCAATGAGCAGTTCTTC. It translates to CSAGTSGSPNEQFF.

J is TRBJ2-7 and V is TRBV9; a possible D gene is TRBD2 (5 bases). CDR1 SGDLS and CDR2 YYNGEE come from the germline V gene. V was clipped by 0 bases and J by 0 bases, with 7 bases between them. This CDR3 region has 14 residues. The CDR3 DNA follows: TGTGCCAGCAGCGTAGACGGGATCTCCTACGAGCAGTACTTC. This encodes CASSVDGISYEQYF.

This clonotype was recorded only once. CDR3 nucleotide sequence: TGTGCCAGCAGCCCACCCGGGGGAGACACAGATACGCAGTATTTT. It specifies CASSPPGGDTDTQYF. The V and J genes are TRBV13 and TRBJ2-3, with D possibly TRBD2 on 6 matching bases. The V and J ends lost 5 bases and 2 bases respectively, with 14 bases between them. The germline V gene encodes CDR1 PRHDT and CDR2 FYEKMQ (reference sequence). The CDR3 length is 15 residues.

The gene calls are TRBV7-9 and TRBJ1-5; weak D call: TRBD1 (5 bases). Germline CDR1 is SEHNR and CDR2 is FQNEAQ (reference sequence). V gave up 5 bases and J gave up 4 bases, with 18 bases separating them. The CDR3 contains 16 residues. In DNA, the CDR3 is TGTGCCAGCAGCCGATTCCGGGACGGTAAAAATCAGCCCCAGCATTTT. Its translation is CASSRFRDGKNQPQHF.

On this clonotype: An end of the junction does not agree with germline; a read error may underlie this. CDR3 in amino acids: CASSNDRGATNKKLFF. The CDR3 region has the DNA TGTGCCAGCAGCAATGACAGGGGCGCAACTAATAAAAAACTGTTTTTT. The chain carries TRBV13 and TRBJ1-4; TRBD1 aligns across 8 bases. Looked up from germline, CDR1 is PRHDT and CDR2 is FYEKMQ (reference sequence). The CDR3 runs 16 residues.

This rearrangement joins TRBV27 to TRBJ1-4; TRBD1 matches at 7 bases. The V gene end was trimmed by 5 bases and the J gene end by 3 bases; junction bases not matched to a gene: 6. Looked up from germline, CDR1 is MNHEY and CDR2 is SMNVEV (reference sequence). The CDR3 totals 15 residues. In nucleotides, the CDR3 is TGTGCCAGCAGTCCACGGGACAGCTCTAATGAAAAACTGTTTTTT. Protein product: CASSPRDSSNEKLFF.

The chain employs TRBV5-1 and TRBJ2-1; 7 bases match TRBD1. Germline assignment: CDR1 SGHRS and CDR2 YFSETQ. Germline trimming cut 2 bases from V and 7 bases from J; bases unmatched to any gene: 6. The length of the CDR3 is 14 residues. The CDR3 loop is CASSLGGSRNEQFF. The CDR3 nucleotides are TGCGCCAGCAGCTTAGGGGGCAGCCGGAATGAGCAGTTCTTC.

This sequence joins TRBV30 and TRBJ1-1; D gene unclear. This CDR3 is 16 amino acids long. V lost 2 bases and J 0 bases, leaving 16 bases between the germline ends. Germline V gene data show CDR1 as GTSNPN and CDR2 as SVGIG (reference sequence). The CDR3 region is CAWSSGVGIMNTEAFF. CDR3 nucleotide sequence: TGTGCCTGGAGTTCAGGTGTCGGTATAATGAACACTGAAGCTTTCTTT.

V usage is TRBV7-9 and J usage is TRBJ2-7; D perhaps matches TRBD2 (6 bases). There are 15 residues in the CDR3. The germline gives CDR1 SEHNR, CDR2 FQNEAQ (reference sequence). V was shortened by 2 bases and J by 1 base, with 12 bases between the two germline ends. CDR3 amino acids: CASSLRGLESYEQYF. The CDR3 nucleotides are TGTGCCAGCAGCTTAAGGGGACTGGAGTCCTACGAGCAGTACTTC.